This passage covers 30 T cell receptor beta chains from one sample sequenced in a study of OX40 agonist ivuxolimab in advanced cancers. The repertoire was sequenced with immunoSEQ multiplex PCR; TCRdb's copy has only in-frame clones and lacks some. This table holds about 35,000 clones, 82% found once. The source material was CD4+ or CD8+ T cells sorted from blood, sampled in a trial of the OX40 agonist ivuxolimab. Receptor source: an adult with an advanced solid tumor such as melanoma, head and neck, liver or kidney cancer.

This sequence joins TRBV4-2 and TRBJ1-1; 7 bases line up with TRBD1. V lost 4 bases to trimming and J lost 7 bases; unmatched junction nucleotides: 6. Germline V gives CDR1 LGHNA, CDR2 YNFKEQ. This CDR3 has 13 residues. The CDR3 nucleotides are TGTGCCAGCAGCCTCCCAGGGGGGGGTGAAGCTTTCTTT. Translating gives CASSLPGGGEAFF.

The CDR3 region has the DNA TGTGCCAGCAGCTTGCCGGGGATCGAGCAGTACTTC. Translation: CASSLPGIEQYF. This chain connects TRBV5-6 to TRBJ2-7; D might be TRBD2 (5 bases). This CDR3 region has 12 residues. Germline CDR1 reads SGHDT; CDR2 reads YYEEEE. Trimming took 1 base from V and 6 from J, leaving 8 bases between them.

The rearrangement uses TRBV6-5 and TRBJ1-5; tentatively, D is TRBD1 (6 bases). Germline CDR1 reads MNHEY; CDR2 reads SVGAGI. Trimming cost V 4 bases and J 6 bases, with 10 bases left between them. The CDR3 loop spans 13 amino acids. CDR3 region: CASSWGAGQPQHF. The DNA for the CDR3 is TGTGCCAGCAGTTGGGGGGCCGGTCAGCCCCAGCATTTT.

The chain recombines TRBV5-8 with TRBJ2-1; 7 nucleotides agree with TRBD1. Germline CDR1 and CDR2: SGHTS and YDEGEE. The CDR3 covers 16 residues. Losses at the gene ends were 1 base for V and 5 bases for J; bases not matched to a gene: 9. CDR3 loop: CASSLSMGQRHNEQFF. The CDR3 DNA follows: TGTGCCAGCAGCTTGTCTATGGGACAGCGCCACAATGAGCAGTTCTTC.

This clone was seen just once. This sequence joins TRBV6-5 and TRBJ2-7, with D perhaps matching TRBD2 (6 bases). This CDR3 has 14 amino acids. Germline CDR1 and CDR2: MNHEY and SVGAGI. Trimming left V 4 bases short and J 3 bases short, with 13 bases between. The CDR3 loop is CASSLREALYEQYF. Written as DNA, the CDR3 is TGTGCCAGCAGTTTGAGGGAGGCACTCTACGAGCAGTACTTC.

This clone was counted once. V and J are TRBV19 and TRBJ2-2, with D unclear. Per the germline V gene, CDR1 is LNHDA and CDR2 is SQIVND (reference sequence). The V end was cut by 2 bases, the J end by 2 bases, with 0 bases between. CDR3 size: 12 residues. DNA for the CDR3: TGTGCCAGTAGTATAAACACCGGGGAGCTGTTTTTT. Encoded protein: CASSINTGELFF.

The chain combines TRBV30 with TRBJ1-1; the D gene is possibly TRBD1 (6 bases). The ends were cut back, 5 bases at V and 0 bases at J, with 16 bases in the middle. Germline V CDR1 and CDR2: GTSNPN, SVGIG (reference sequence). The CDR3 consists of 15 residues. The CDR3: CAWWSHRGLNTEAFF. The CDR3 nucleotides read TGTGCCTGGTGGAGCCACCGGGGGCTGAACACTGAAGCTTTCTTT.

The V gene is TRBV4-1, the J gene TRBJ2-2; TRBD2 is a possible D gene (5 bases). Germline CDR1 and CDR2: MGHRA and YSYEKL. V was pared by 4 bases and J by 5 bases, with 5 bases between. The length of the CDR3 is 12 residues. The CDR3 bases are TGCGCCAGCAGCCCGGGGACCGGGGAGCTGTTTTTT. Protein sequence: CASSPGTGELFF.

The V call is TRBV7-8, the J call TRBJ2-2; 14 bases are shared with TRBD2. Germline V gene data show CDR1 as SGHVS and CDR2 as FQNEAQ. The V and J ends lost 1 base and 6 bases, in that order; junction bases with no gene match: 1. The CDR3 consists of 16 residues. The CDR3 DNA sequence: TGTGCCAGCAGCTTAGGGACTAGCGGGGGGTCCGGGGAGCTGTTTTTT. Encoded protein: CASSLGTSGGSGELFF.

The chain links TRBV28 to TRBJ2-3; 8 positions agree with TRBD2. The CDR3 has 16 residues. Germline V gives CDR1 MDHEN, CDR2 SYDVKM. The V segment lost 3 bases and the J segment 1 base; nucleotides outside the gene matches: 6. The CDR3 here is CASSFPSGGGTDTQYF. CDR3 DNA sequence: TGTGCCAGCAGTTTCCCCAGCGGGGGTGGCACAGATACGCAGTATTTT.

CDR3 DNA sequence: TGTGCCAGCAGCTTCTCCAGCACGGGGAGCACTGAAGCTTTCTTT. Amino acid sequence: CASSFSSTGSTEAFF. This chain links TRBV7-2 with TRBJ1-1; no firm D call. The CDR3 is made up of 15 amino acids. CDR1 is SGHTA and CDR2 is FQGNSA in the germline V gene. Between the trimmed V and J ends, which lost 3 bases and 4 bases, there was a span of 15 bases.

This clone was seen a handful of times. The V gene is TRBV7-9, the J gene TRBJ2-1; D unresolved. Looked up from germline, CDR1 is SEHNR and CDR2 is FQNEAQ (reference sequence). Trimming pared 3 bases from V and 6 bases from J, leaving 9 bases between. The CDR3 runs to 13 residues. CDR3 sequence reads: CASSLGSPNEQFF. CDR3 sequence (DNA): TGTGCCAGCAGCTTGGGGTCCCCCAATGAGCAGTTCTTC.

Turning to this clone: Other nucleotide sequences in the sample specify the same CDR3. The gene calls are TRBV7-8 and TRBJ2-3; tentatively, D is TRBD1 or TRBD2 (5 bases each). V gave up 1 base and J gave up 2 bases, with 10 bases separating them. CDR3 size: 15 residues. Germline values: CDR1 SGHVS, CDR2 FQNEAQ. This CDR3 reads CASSLERGPTDTQYF. In nucleotides, the CDR3 is TGTGCCAGCAGCTTAGAACGGGGACCCACAGATACGCAGTATTTT.

On this clone: Other nucleotide sequences in the sample specify the same CDR3. This chain connects TRBV7-9 to TRBJ2-7; 9 bases agree with TRBD1. The CDR3 is made up of 14 amino acids. V was clipped by 3 bases and J by 4 bases; unmatched bases: 4. The germline gives CDR1 SEHNR, CDR2 FQNEAQ (reference sequence). CDR3 coding DNA: TGTGCCAGCAGCTTCGGGACAGGGACATACGAGCAGTACTTC. It encodes CASSFGTGTYEQYF. The complete variable domain, with remaining parts taken from reference TRBV7-9 and TRBJ2-7, reads DTGVSQNPRHKITKRGQNVTFRCDPISEHNRLYWYRQTLGQGPEFLTYFQNEAQLEKSRLLSDRFSAERPKGSFSTLEIQRTEQGDSAMYLCASSFGTGTYEQYFGPGTRLTVT.

The rearrangement uses TRBV19 and TRBJ2-2, with 8 bases fitting TRBD2. The CDR3 runs 13 residues. The trim removed 7 bases at V and 5 bases at J, leaving 3 bases unmatched. Germline V gene data show CDR1 as LNHDA and CDR2 as SQIVND (reference sequence). For the CDR3, the DNA is TGTGCCAGTACTGGACTAGCAACCGGGGAGCTGTTTTTT. Residues: CASTGLATGELFF.

The rearrangement links TRBV7-2 to TRBJ2-7, with TRBD2 matching over 9 bases. The CDR3 length is 18 residues. Germline assignment: CDR1 SGHTA and CDR2 FQGNSA. V was clipped by 5 bases and J by 2 bases; unmatched bases: 16. CDR3 sequence: CASSLRTRTSALAYEQYF. In DNA form, the CDR3 reads TGTGCCAGCAGCCTCCGAACGAGGACTAGCGCCCTTGCCTACGAGCAGTACTTC.

J is TRBJ1-5 and V is TRBV10-1; D is undetermined. Germline-derived CDR1 and CDR2 are WNHNN and SYGVQD (reference sequence). This CDR3 is built from 13 residues. V lost 3 bases, J lost 2 bases, and 5 bases lay in between. The CDR3 nucleotides are TGCGCCAGCAGTGAACCCTGCAATCAGCCCCAGCATTTT. Protein product: CASSEPCNQPQHF.

As regards this clone: The sample holds other DNA sequences that translate to the same CDR3. The CDR3 region has the DNA TGTGCCAGCACCCTTAGGACGGGGAATGAGCAGTTCTTC. The encoded protein is CASTLRTGNEQFF. The gene calls are TRBV27 and TRBJ2-1, with D tentatively TRBD2 (5 bases). Germline-derived CDR1 and CDR2 are MNHEY and SMNVEV (reference sequence). Trimming removed 7 bases at V and 7 bases at J, with 14 bases between. The CDR3 consists of 13 residues.

The genes are TRBV9 and TRBJ2-7; D is perhaps TRBD1 or TRBD2 (5 bases each). Germline values: CDR1 SGDLS, CDR2 YYNGEE. V was shortened by 3 bases and J by 3 bases, with 10 bases between the two germline ends. The CDR3 has 13 amino acids. The CDR3 region has the DNA TGTGCCAGCAGCGGGGGACCCCGCTACGAGCAGTACTTC. It yields the protein CASSGGPRYEQYF.

The J gene is TRBJ2-1, the V gene TRBV27, with 7 positions matching TRBD2. This CDR3 has 16 amino acids. The V gene's germline CDR1 is MNHEY and CDR2 SMNVEV (reference sequence). V dropped 3 bases and J dropped 0; count of bases not matched to a gene: 5. CDR3 protein: CASSLRRESSYNEQFF. The CDR3 DNA reads as TGTGCCAGCAGTTTGCGGCGGGAGAGCTCCTACAATGAGCAGTTCTTC.

The CDR3 loop reads CASSMGLAAYTGELFF. The DNA for the CDR3 is TGTGCCAGTAGTATGGGACTAGCGGCATACACCGGGGAGCTGTTTTTT. The V call is TRBV19, the J call TRBJ2-2, with TRBD2 matching 11 bases. The CDR3 length is 16 residues. V lost 3 bases to trimming and J lost 3 bases; unmatched junction nucleotides: 3. The germline CDR1 and CDR2 sequences are LNHDA and SQIVND (reference sequence). Full variable domain (outside the CDR3, taken from reference TRBV19 and TRBJ2-2): DGGITQSPKYLFRKEGQNVTLSCEQNLNHDAMYWYRQDPGQGLRLIYYSQIVNDFQKGDIAEGYSVSREKKESFPLTVTSAQKNPTAFYLCASSMGLAAYTGELFFGEGSRLTVL.

The chain carries TRBV7-9 and TRBJ1-1, with 9 bases fitting TRBD1. With V trimmed by 2 bases and J by 1 base, 11 bases remained unmatched. The germline CDR1 and CDR2 sequences are SEHNR and FQNEAQ (reference sequence). The CDR3 runs to 18 residues. CDR3 sequence (DNA): TGTGCCAGCAGCTTACCCGATCGAGAGACAGGGGGGAACACTGAAGCTTTCTTT. It translates to CASSLPDRETGGNTEAFF.

The rearrangement uses TRBV9 and TRBJ2-3; a weak D match, TRBD1 (5 bases). Germline V gene sequence: CDR1 SGDLS, CDR2 YYNGEE. This CDR3 spans 14 amino acids. Trimming removed 0 bases from V and 6 bases from J, with 11 bases in between. The CDR3 protein is CASSVEGRADTQYF. CDR3 coding DNA: TGTGCCAGCAGCGTAGAGGGCAGGGCCGATACGCAGTATTTT.

This clone was observed once. This chain links TRBV28 with TRBJ2-6, with 9 bases aligning to TRBD1. Germline V CDR1 and CDR2: MDHEN, SYDVKM. This CDR3 comprises 15 residues. J gave up 5 bases and V 5 bases, and 4 bases lay outside the gene matches. The CDR3 nucleotides are TGTGCCAGCAGTCCGGGACAGGGAAGGGCCAACGTCCTGACTTTC. Residues: CASSPGQGRANVLTF.

This clone was seen more than once but under ten times. The chain has TRBV4-1 and TRBJ1-1; a possible D gene is TRBD1 (6 bases). CDR3 length: 15 amino acids. The V and J ends lost 0 bases and 5 bases respectively, with 13 bases between them. CDR1 MGHRA and CDR2 YSYEKL come from the germline V gene. The CDR3 spells CASSQEGQQGTEAFF. CDR3 in DNA: TGCGCCAGCAGCCAAGAGGGACAACAGGGTACTGAAGCTTTCTTT.

The genes are TRBV27 and TRBJ2-7; 8 nucleotides line up with TRBD2. CDR1 is MNHEY, CDR2 SMNVEV, per germline (reference sequence). The CDR3 extends over 15 amino acids. With V trimmed by 5 bases and J by 1 base, 7 bases remained unmatched. CDR3: CASSLSGKGSYEQYF. The CDR3 nucleotides read TGTGCCAGCAGTCTTAGCGGGAAAGGGTCCTACGAGCAGTACTTC.

CDR3 sequence (DNA): TGTGCCAGCAGGGTCTCTTTGTACCAAGAGACCCAGTACTTC. This codes for CASRVSLYQETQYF. This sequence joins TRBV7-9 and TRBJ2-5; D gene unclear. Trimming took 6 bases from V and 0 from J, leaving 11 bases between them. Germline V lookup: CDR1 SEHNR, CDR2 FQNEAQ (reference sequence). The CDR3 extends over 14 amino acids.

The J gene is TRBJ1-1, the V gene TRBV19; D is undetermined. In germline, CDR1 is LNHDA, CDR2 SQIVND (reference sequence). The CDR3 is 16 residues long. Trimming cost V 3 bases and J 7 bases, with 21 bases left between them. CDR3 region: CASSMGGPSLRGEAFF. The CDR3 DNA sequence: TGTGCCAGTAGTATGGGCGGACCAAGCTTACGGGGTGAAGCTTTCTTT.

This chain joins TRBV6-1 and TRBJ2-7, with D unresolved. This CDR3 region has 12 residues. Trimming cost V 5 bases and J 4 bases, with 9 bases left between them. CDR1 MNHNS and CDR2 SASEGT come from the germline V gene. CDR3 loop: CASSSTSYEQYF. The CDR3 nucleotides are TGTGCCAGCAGTTCCACTTCTTACGAGCAGTACTTC.

The chain carries TRBV27 and TRBJ1-2; D not certain. The germline V and J ends were trimmed by 4 bases and 1 base, with 13 bases remaining between them. The germline V gene encodes CDR1 MNHEY and CDR2 SMNVEV (reference sequence). The CDR3 totals 15 residues. The CDR3 loop is CASSSYWGNNYGYTF. The CDR3 nucleotides read TGTGCCAGCAGTTCATACTGGGGTAATAACTATGGCTACACCTTC.